This T cell receptor beta chain was recorded in a study of blood T cells in healthy people across ages. Study conclusions and caveats: Total diversity from one million sequenced T cells was likely underestimated.

Sample-barcoded 5' priming and a J-beta primer mix drove a second PCR of 7 to 11 cycles. One entry per CDR3 protein results from TCRdb running MiXCR on the 5' RACE reads. The data show 1.5 million to 2 million distinct CDR3 sequences, 39% seen once. This clonotype was detected only a few times. The antigen is undetermined. The CDR3 loop spans 15 amino acids. Germline CDR1 and CDR2: SGHRS and YFSETQ. Trimming shortened V by 0 bases and J by 0 bases, and 7 bases separated the two germline ends. Sequenced input: blood. The sequence was collected from a human donor in good health. The J gene is TRBJ2-1, the V gene TRBV5-1; D remains unclear. The CDR3 loop reads CASSLGDLSYNEQFF. The CDR3 DNA is TGCGCCAGCAGCTTGGGGGATCTCTCCTACAATGAGCAGTTCTTC.